A selection of T cell receptor beta chains follows, all from one sample in a study of blood T cell repertoires in COVID-19. Some clones are missing from TCRdb's copy, which holds only in-frame ones; the method was immunoSEQ multiplex PCR. In the table there are 280,000 or so clones, roughly 85% of which are singletons. The sequencing sample was made of PBMCs or T cells enriched from blood (not recorded which). Every receptor here comes from a man aged 25-45 years who had recovered from COVID-19. CDR3s include the opening cysteine and the closing phenylalanine or tryptophan. D genes are given only for firm matches. The size entry is marked missing in some rows and otherwise reads once, few, many or a size class.

V	size	length	D	J	DNA	CDR3
TRBV7-9	-	13	TRBD1	TRBJ2-7	TGTGCCAGCAGCCACAGGGGGCCGTACGAGCAGTACTTC	CASSHRGPYEQYF
TRBV3-1/TRBV3-2	once	16	-	TRBJ2-7	TGTGCCAGCAGCCAAGGTGAGGGATATCTGTCCTACGAGCAGTACTTC	CASSQGEGYLSYEQYF
TRBV5-1	-	15	TRBD1	TRBJ2-1	TGCGCCAGCAGCTTGGACAGGGGTCGGTACAATGAGCAGTTCTTC	CASSLDRGRYNEQFF
TRBV5-1	-	14	TRBD1	TRBJ1-2	TGCGCCAGCAGACCCGGACAGGGGCCTTATGGCTACACCTTC	CASRPGQGPYGYTF
TRBV18	-	13	-	TRBJ1-5	TGTGCCAGCTCACCAGGCGGGAATCAGCCCCAGCATTTT	CASSPGGNQPQHF
TRBV9	-	13	TRBD1	TRBJ1-2	TGTGCCAGCAGCAAGACAGGGTCCTATGGCTACACCTTC	CASSKTGSYGYTF
TRBV7-9	-	15	TRBD1	TRBJ1-1	TGTGCCAGCAGCATACCCGACAGGGGGCCCCTTGAAGCTTTCTTT	CASSIPDRGPLEAFF
TRBV5-1	-	14	-	TRBJ2-5	TGCGCCAGCAGCTTGGAAGGACAGCAAGAGACCCAGTACTTC	CASSLEGQQETQYF
TRBV27	-	13	-	TRBJ2-7	TGTGCCAGTGGCCTGGACAGAATAAACGAGCAGTACTTC	CASGLDRINEQYF
TRBV7-9	-	17	TRBD1	TRBJ1-6	TGTGCCAGCAGCTTGGGTAGACAGGGGATGAGGAATTCACCCCTCCACTTT	CASSLGRQGMRNSPLHF
TRBV6-4	many	14	TRBD1	TRBJ2-1	TGTGCCAGCAGTGCCCAGGGGGCCTCCAATGAGCAGTTCTTC	CASSAQGASNEQFF
TRBV3-1/TRBV3-2	-	14	TRBD1	TRBJ1-2	TGTGCCAGCACCCTACAGGGGGGGAACTATGGCTACACCTTC	CASTLQGGNYGYTF
TRBV9	-	17	-	TRBJ2-3	TGTGCCAGCAGCGTAGCTGCTAGGGGGGGCATTGCAGATACGCAGTATTTT	CASSVAARGGIADTQYF
TRBV27	-	14	-	TRBJ1-1	TGTGCCAGCAGTTTATCGGGCATGAACACTGAAGCTTTCTTT	CASSLSGMNTEAFF
TRBV5-4	-	13	-	TRBJ1-2	TGTGCCAGCAGTCCGGACAGTAACTATGGCTACACCTTC	CASSPDSNYGYTF
TRBV10-3	-	12	-	TRBJ1-3	TGTGCCATCAGTTCCAGTGGAAACACCATATATTTT	CAISSSGNTIYF
TRBV5-1	-	18	TRBD2	TRBJ2-1	TGCGCCAGCAGCTCCTGGACTAGCGGGCCCAGCTCCTACAATGAGCAGTTCTTC	CASSSWTSGPSSYNEQFF
TRBV6-4	-	15	TRBD2	TRBJ2-1	TGTGCCAGCAGTGATTTTAGCGGGGGGTCTAATGAGCAGTTCTTC	CASSDFSGGSNEQFF